A single sample gave rise to the 6 T cell receptor beta chains below, sequenced in a study of blood T cell repertoires in COVID-19. Only in-frame clones appear in the TCRdb table, and some are missing; sequencing was by immunoSEQ multiplex PCR. The sample has hundreds of thousands of clones; approximately 86% are singletons. Material: peripheral blood. The source is a woman aged 55-69 years who had recovered from COVID-19.

This clone was seen a handful of times. The chain is built from TRBV2 and TRBJ2-2; D gene uncertain. V was shortened by 5 bases and J by 4 bases, with 5 bases between the two germline ends. The germline CDR1 and CDR2 sequences are SNHLY and FYNNEI. There are 12 residues in the CDR3. Here the CDR3 reads CASSYITGELFF. DNA for the CDR3: TGTGCCAGCAGTTATATCACCGGGGAGCTGTTTTTT.

V is TRBV7-2 and J is TRBJ2-3, with TRBD1 identical over 12 bases. From germline, CDR1 is SGHTA and CDR2 FQGNSA. J lost 5 bases, V lost 3 bases, and 6 bases had no gene match. CDR3 size: 16 residues. The CDR3 sequence is CASSFSGTGGGDTQYF. For the CDR3, the DNA is TGTGCCAGCAGCTTCTCCGGGACAGGGGGCGGAGATACGCAGTATTTT. The whole variable domain, remainder taken from reference TRBV7-2 and TRBJ2-3, is GAGVSQSPSNKVTEKGKDVELRCDPISGHTALYWYRQSLGQGLEFLIYFQGNSAPDKSGLPSDRFSAERTGGSVSTLTIQRTQQEDSAVYLCASSFSGTGGGDTQYFGPGTRLTVL.

This rearrangement joins TRBV12-3 or TRBV12-4 to TRBJ2-1, with D possibly matching TRBD2 (5 bases). The CDR3 loop spans 11 amino acids. V was cut by 8 bases and J by 10 bases, with 12 bases left in between. CDR3 amino acids: CASVLRGEQFF. The CDR3 nucleotides are TGTGCCAGCGTTCTAAGAGGGGAGCAGTTCTTC.

The rearrangement uses TRBV7-3 and TRBJ2-1, with 9 bases that match TRBD1. This CDR3 has 16 residues. Trimming removed 5 bases from V and 2 bases from J; junction bases left unmatched: 7. Germline CDR1 reads SGHTA; CDR2 reads FQGTGA. CDR3 in amino acids: CASSVGWTGAYNEQFF. DNA for the CDR3: TGTGCCAGCAGCGTGGGGTGGACAGGGGCCTACAATGAGCAGTTCTTC.

The rearrangement links TRBV5-1 to TRBJ2-7; D may be TRBD1 (6 bases). The CDR3 is 15 residues long. Germline loops: CDR1 SGHRS, CDR2 YFSETQ. The V gene lost 4 bases and the J gene lost 4 bases, with 18 bases spanning the gap. Here the CDR3 reads CASSQPPTGVYEQYF. CDR3 coding DNA: TGCGCCAGCAGCCAACCTCCGACAGGAGTTTACGAGCAGTACTTC.

V and J are TRBV28 and TRBJ2-5, with D possibly TRBD1 on 6 matching bases. Germline V gene lookup returns CDR1 MDHEN and CDR2 SYDVKM. V was trimmed by 2 bases and J by 4 bases, leaving 11 bases between them. The CDR3 spans 14 residues. The CDR3 spells CASSLMGAGETQYF. CDR3 nucleotides: TGTGCCAGCAGTTTAATGGGGGCGGGAGAGACCCAGTACTTC.